Sequencing of this TCR beta chain was carried out in a study of blood T cell repertoires in COVID-19. On the study more broadly: Sources were T cells, B-cell-depleted T cells, or PBMCs; the material itself was cDNA or gDNA.

Germline V gene data show CDR1 as SGHRS and CDR2 as YFSETQ. The CDR3 has 15 amino acids. V shed 0 bases, J shed 4 bases, and the junction held 2 bases outside the gene matches. Libraries were prepared by immunoSEQ multiplex PCR; TCRdb keeps only in-frame clonotypes and omits some of them. The sample records 350,000 to 450,000 clones, around nine tenths being singletons. Sequencing input: peripheral blood. This sequence was found in a woman aged 60 to 75 with COVID-19, enrolled during active disease. The chain has TRBV5-1 and TRBJ1-4; 8 bases align to TRBD1. The CDR3 sequence: CASSLDGQGNEKLFF. CDR3 nucleotide sequence: TGCGCCAGCAGCTTGGATGGACAGGGTAATGAAAAACTGTTTTTT.